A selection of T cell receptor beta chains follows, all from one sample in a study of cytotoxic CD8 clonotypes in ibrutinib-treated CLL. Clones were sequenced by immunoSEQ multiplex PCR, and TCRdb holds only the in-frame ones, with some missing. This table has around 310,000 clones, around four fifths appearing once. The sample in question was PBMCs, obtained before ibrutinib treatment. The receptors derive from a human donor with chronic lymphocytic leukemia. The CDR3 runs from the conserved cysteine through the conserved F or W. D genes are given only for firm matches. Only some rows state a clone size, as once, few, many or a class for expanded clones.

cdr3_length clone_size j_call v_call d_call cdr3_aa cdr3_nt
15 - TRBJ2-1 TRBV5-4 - CASRSLAGPSNEQFF TGTGCCAGCAGGTCACTGGCGGGCCCCTCGAATGAGCAGTTCTTC
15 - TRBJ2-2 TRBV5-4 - CASSLSGLNTGELFF TGTGCCAGCAGCTTGAGCGGCTTGAACACCGGGGAGCTGTTTTTT
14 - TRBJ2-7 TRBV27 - CASSKKPGSYEQYF TGTGCCAGCAGTAAGAAACCGGGCTCCTACGAGCAGTACTTC
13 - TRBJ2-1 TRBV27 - CASSPSLANEQFF TGTGCCAGCAGTCCCAGTTTAGCCAATGAGCAGTTCTTC
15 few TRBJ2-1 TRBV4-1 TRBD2 CASSLMGLEVNEQFF TGCGCCAGCAGCCTCATGGGACTAGAGGTAAATGAGCAGTTCTTC
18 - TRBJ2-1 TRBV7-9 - CASSPLFTAQRPYNEQFF TGTGCCAGCAGCCCACTCTTTACGGCGCAAAGACCCTACAATGAGCAGTTCTTC
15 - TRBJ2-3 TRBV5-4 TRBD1 CASSSRDRVPDTQYF TGTGCCAGCAGCTCCCGGGACAGGGTTCCAGATACGCAGTATTTT
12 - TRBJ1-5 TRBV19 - CASNLSNQPQHF TGTGCCAGTAATTTGAGCAATCAGCCCCAGCATTTT
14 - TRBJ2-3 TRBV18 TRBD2 CASSQGLAVDTQYF TGTGCCAGCTCACAAGGACTAGCGGTGGATACGCAGTATTTT
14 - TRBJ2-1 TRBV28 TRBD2 CASRGLAGHNEQFF TGTGCCAGCAGGGGACTAGCGGGGCACAATGAGCAGTTCTTC
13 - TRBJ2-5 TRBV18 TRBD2 CASSPREGETQYF TGTGCCAGCTCACCCAGGGAGGGGGAGACCCAGTACTTC
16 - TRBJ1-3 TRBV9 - CASSVEEGRIGNTIYF TGTGCCAGCAGCGTAGAGGAGGGGCGAATCGGAAACACCATATATTTT
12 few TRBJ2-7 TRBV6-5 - CASSSGTYEQYF TGTGCCAGCAGCTCCGGAACCTACGAGCAGTACTTC
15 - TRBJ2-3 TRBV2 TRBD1 CASRTGRFLTDTQYF TGTGCCAGCAGGACAGGGCGCTTTCTCACAGATACGCAGTATTTT
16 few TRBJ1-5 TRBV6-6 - CASSYEGGASNQPQHF TGTGCCAGCAGTTACGAAGGGGGGGCCAGCAATCAGCCCCAGCATTTT
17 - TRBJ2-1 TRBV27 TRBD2 CASSFPGRLAEYNEQFF TGTGCCAGCAGTTTCCCGGGGAGACTAGCGGAGTACAATGAGCAGTTCTTC
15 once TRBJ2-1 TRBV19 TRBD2 CASSPLAGALGEQFF TGTGCCAGTAGTCCCCTAGCGGGAGCTCTTGGGGAGCAGTTCTTC
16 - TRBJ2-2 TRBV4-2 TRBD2 CASRSSSGRAHGELFF TGTGCCAGCAGAAGCTCTAGCGGGAGGGCCCACGGGGAGCTGTTTTTT
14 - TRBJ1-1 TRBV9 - CASSVAPQNTEAFF TGTGCCAGCAGCGTAGCCCCCCAGAACACTGAAGCTTTCTTT
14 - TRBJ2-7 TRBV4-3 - CASSQDPGSYEQYF TGCGCCAGCAGCCAAGATCCCGGGTCTTACGAGCAGTACTTC
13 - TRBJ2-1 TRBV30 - CAWTGTTYNEQFF TGTGCCTGGACCGGGACGACCTACAATGAGCAGTTCTTC
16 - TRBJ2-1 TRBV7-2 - CASSLIWGSSYNEQFF TGTGCCAGCAGCTTAATTTGGGGGAGTTCCTACAATGAGCAGTTCTTC
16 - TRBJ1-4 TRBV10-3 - CAISATGHRTNEKLFF TGTGCCATCAGTGCCACGGGACACCGAACTAATGAAAAACTGTTTTTT
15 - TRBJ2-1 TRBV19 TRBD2 CASSIASGSYNEQFF TGTGCCAGTAGTATAGCTAGCGGGAGCTACAATGAGCAGTTCTTC
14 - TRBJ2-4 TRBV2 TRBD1 CASCKTGSENIQYF TGTGCCAGCTGCAAGACAGGGTCCGAAAACATTCAGTACTTC
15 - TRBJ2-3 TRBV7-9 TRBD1 CASSSGTGGFGTQYF TGTGCCAGCAGCTCGGGGACAGGGGGATTCGGTACGCAGTATTTT
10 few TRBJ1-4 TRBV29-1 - CSVEQEKLFF TGCAGCGTTGAACAGGAAAAACTGTTTTTT
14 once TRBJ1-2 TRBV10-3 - CAISESDLPYGYTF TGTGCCATCAGTGAGTCGGACCTACCGTATGGCTACACCTTC
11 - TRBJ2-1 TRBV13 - CASKRYNEQFF TGTGCCAGCAAGAGGTACAATGAGCAGTTCTTC
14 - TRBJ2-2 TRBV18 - CASSPRFEAGELFF TGTGCCAGCTCACCCAGATTCGAGGCCGGGGAGCTGTTTTTT
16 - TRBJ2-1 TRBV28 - CASSVSSWSSYNEQFF TGTGCCAGCAGTGTATCTAGCTGGAGCTCCTACAATGAGCAGTTCTTC
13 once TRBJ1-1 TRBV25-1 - CASSENTNTEAFF TGTGCCAGCAGTGAAAATACCAACACTGAAGCTTTCTTT
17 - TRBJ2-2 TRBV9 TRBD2 CASSVGPSGLYTGELFF TGTGCCAGCAGCGTAGGGCCTAGCGGGTTGTACACCGGGGAGCTGTTTTTT
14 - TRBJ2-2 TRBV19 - CASSMGHNTGELFF TGTGCCAGTAGTATGGGACACAACACCGGGGAGCTGTTTTTT
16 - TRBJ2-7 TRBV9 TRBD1 CASSVTGTGAFYEQYF TGTGCCAGCAGCGTGACCGGGACAGGGGCGTTCTACGAGCAGTACTTC
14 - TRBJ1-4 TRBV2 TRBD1 CASSPGTGGEKLFF TGTGCCAGCAGTCCCGGGACAGGGGGCGAAAAACTGTTTTTT
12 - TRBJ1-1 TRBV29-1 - CSGRRLSTEAFF TGCAGCGGGAGGAGGCTGTCGACTGAAGCTTTCTTT
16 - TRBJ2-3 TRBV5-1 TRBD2 CASSFTSGRNTDTQYF TGCGCCAGCAGCTTCACTAGCGGGCGTAACACAGATACGCAGTATTTT
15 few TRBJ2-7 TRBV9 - CASSPEGIGAYEQYF TGTGCCAGCAGCCCTGAAGGCATCGGGGCCTACGAGCAGTACTTC
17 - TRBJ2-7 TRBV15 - CATSRDRTVRHNDEQYF TGTGCCACCAGCAGAGATCGGACAGTCCGTCATAACGACGAGCAGTACTTC
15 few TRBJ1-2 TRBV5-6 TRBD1 CASSLGDSAVYGYTF TGTGCCAGCAGCTTGGGGGACAGCGCTGTGTATGGCTACACCTTC
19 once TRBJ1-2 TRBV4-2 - CASSQDGDASLRPNYGYTF TGTGCCAGCAGCCAAGATGGGGACGCGTCACTACGACCTAACTATGGCTACACCTTC
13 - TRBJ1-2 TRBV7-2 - CASSYQGLRGYTF TGTGCCAGCAGCTATCAGGGGCTCCGGGGCTACACCTTC